Listed here are 13 T cell receptor beta chains from one sample, sequenced in a study of cytomegalovirus exposure and HLA in healthy donors. The PCR used 60 Vbeta and 13 Jbeta primers. The repertoire was sequenced with immunoSEQ multiplex PCR; TCRdb's copy has only in-frame clones and lacks some. Of 75,000 to 100,000 clones in the sample, just under 80% were seen once. The sample consisted of PBMCs. The receptors come from a man aged 25 to 40 in good health and CMV-seronegative.

The rearrangement uses TRBV5-4 and TRBJ2-3; 11 bases match TRBD2. V gave up 0 bases and J gave up 6 bases; unmatched junction bases: 3. The CDR3 is made up of 15 amino acids. Germline values: CDR1 SGHNT, CDR2 YYREEE (reference sequence). The CDR3 DNA is TGTGCCAGCAGCTTGGTGCTAGCGGGAGGCGATACGCAGTATTTT. Its protein product is CASSLVLAGGDTQYF.

The chain has TRBV5-5 and TRBJ2-2, with D possibly being TRBD1 (5 bases). The CDR3 loop spans 16 amino acids. The ends were cut back, 4 bases at V and 0 bases at J, with 13 bases in the middle. Germline CDR1 is SGHKS and CDR2 is YYEKEE (reference sequence). The CDR3 sequence is CASSPLGHSNTGELFF. In DNA form, the CDR3 reads TGTGCCAGCAGCCCCCTGGGGCACTCGAACACCGGGGAGCTGTTTTTT.

This clone was recorded a few times. The genes are TRBV19 and TRBJ1-2; unclear D gene. The CDR3 sequence is 13 residues long. V was trimmed by 3 bases and J by 4 bases, leaving 9 bases between them. The V gene's germline CDR1 is LNHDA and CDR2 SQIVND (reference sequence). CDR3 sequence (DNA): TGTGCCAGTAGTATCTCGGGTGCCTATGGCTACACCTTC. Residues: CASSISGAYGYTF. Complete variable domain (other parts from reference TRBV19 and TRBJ1-2): DGGITQSPKYLFRKEGQNVTLSCEQNLNHDAMYWYRQDPGQGLRLIYYSQIVNDFQKGDIAEGYSVSREKKESFPLTVTSAQKNPTAFYLCASSISGAYGYTFGSGTRLTVV.

CDR3 coding DNA: TGTGCCAGTAGTATAGATTCCAGTTATAGCAATCAGCCCCAGCATTTT. It encodes CASSIDSSYSNQPQHF. This chain joins TRBV19 and TRBJ1-5; no reliable D call. CDR3 length: 16 residues. The germline V gene has CDR1 LNHDA and CDR2 SQIVND (reference sequence). V lost 0 bases and J 0 bases, leaving 9 bases between the germline ends.

The chain employs TRBV27 and TRBJ1-2; no clear D gene. Trimming removed 4 bases at V and 8 bases at J, with 14 bases between. The CDR3 extends over 13 amino acids. The germline gives CDR1 MNHEY, CDR2 SMNVEV (reference sequence). Written as DNA, the CDR3 is TGTGCCAGCAGTTCCCCATTGGGCGTAGGCTACACCTTC. This sequence encodes CASSSPLGVGYTF.

Of note for this clone: At one end the junction does not follow the germline gene, possibly because of a read error. This chain connects TRBV15 to TRBJ1-6; the match to TRBD1 covers 8 bases. The germline V gene has CDR1 LNHNV and CDR2 YYDKDF (reference sequence). The CDR3 is 15 residues long. DNA for the CDR3: TGTGCCACCAGCAGAGTCAGGACAGGGTATTCATCCCTCCACTTT. This translates into CATSRVRTGYSSLHF.

On this clone: In the same sample, other DNA sequences code for this CDR3. The rearrangement uses TRBV7-9 and TRBJ2-5; 8 nucleotides agree with TRBD2. The CDR3 totals 15 residues. Germline assignment: CDR1 SEHNR and CDR2 FQNEAQ (reference sequence). V lost 0 bases to trimming and J lost 5 bases; unmatched junction nucleotides: 5. This chain's CDR3 is CASSLAGKRGETQYF. In nucleotides, the CDR3 is TGTGCCAGCAGCTTAGCTGGGAAGCGGGGGGAGACCCAGTACTTC. The full variable domain, completed using reference TRBV7-9 and TRBJ2-5, is DTGVSQNPRHKITKRGQNVTFRCDPISEHNRLYWYRQTLGQGPEFLTYFQNEAQLEKSRLLSDRFSAERPKGSFSTLEIQRTEQGDSAMYLCASSLAGKRGETQYFGPGTRLLVL.

The rearrangement links TRBV18 to TRBJ1-5, with 7 positions matching TRBD1. The CDR3 is 13 amino acids. Germline V gives CDR1 KGHSH, CDR2 LQKENI. Trimming removed 3 bases from V and 5 bases from J; junction bases left unmatched: 1. CDR3 DNA: TGTGCCAGCTCACCCGGGACAGATCAGCCCCAGCATTTT. Encoded protein: CASSPGTDQPQHF.

This sequence joins TRBV7-2 and TRBJ2-1; possible D gene TRBD2, 5 bases. From germline, CDR1 is SGHTA and CDR2 FQGNSA. The V and J ends lost 5 bases and 4 bases respectively, with 15 bases between them. The CDR3 length is 15 residues. The CDR3 spells CASSPPGLPYNEQFF. For the CDR3, the DNA is TGTGCCAGCAGCCCGCCCGGACTCCCGTACAATGAGCAGTTCTTC.

The genes are TRBV21-1 and TRBJ1-3; the table's D gene call, TRBD1, was not cross checked with the DNA. TRBV21-1 is an annotated pseudogene. This CDR3 spans 18 amino acids. The CDR3 DNA is TGTGCCAGCGACCCAAAGGAGACAGTTCCTGCTGGTGGAAACACCATATATTTT. This codes for CASDPKETVPAGGNTIYF.

The chain recombines TRBV15 with TRBJ1-3; no clear D gene. V was shortened by 0 bases and J by 7 bases, with 13 bases between the two germline ends. Per the germline V gene, CDR1 is LNHNV and CDR2 is YYDKDF (reference sequence). The CDR3 extends over 15 amino acids. The DNA of the CDR3 is TGTGCCACCAGCAGAGACCGATCCCTCGGGAACACCATATATTTT. Protein: CATSRDRSLGNTIYF.

The chain couples TRBV5-4 to TRBJ2-7; possible D gene TRBD1, 5 bases. The CDR3 loop spans 13 amino acids. The germline gives CDR1 SGHNT, CDR2 YYREEE (reference sequence). Trimming removed 4 bases from V and 6 bases from J, with 14 bases in between. The CDR3 here is CASSRDRTSEQYF. The CDR3 region has the DNA TGTGCCAGCAGCCGCGACAGAACCAGCGAGCAGTACTTC.

This clone is a singleton in its sample. This sequence joins TRBV5-4 and TRBJ2-7; the match to TRBD2 covers 10 bases. The V and J ends lost 6 bases and 6 bases, in that order; junction bases with no gene match: 9. Germline CDR1 is SGHNT and CDR2 is YYREEE (reference sequence). The CDR3 has 14 residues. This CDR3 reads CASNKAGGPLEQYF. DNA for the CDR3: TGTGCCAGCAACAAAGCGGGAGGGCCTCTCGAGCAGTACTTC. The variable domain in full, completed from reference TRBV5-4 and TRBJ2-7, reads ETGVTQSPTHLIKTRGQQVTLRCSSQSGHNTVSWYQQALGQGPQFIFQYYREEENGRGNFPPRFSGLQFPNYSSELNVNALELDDSALYLCASNKAGGPLEQYFGPGTRLTVT.